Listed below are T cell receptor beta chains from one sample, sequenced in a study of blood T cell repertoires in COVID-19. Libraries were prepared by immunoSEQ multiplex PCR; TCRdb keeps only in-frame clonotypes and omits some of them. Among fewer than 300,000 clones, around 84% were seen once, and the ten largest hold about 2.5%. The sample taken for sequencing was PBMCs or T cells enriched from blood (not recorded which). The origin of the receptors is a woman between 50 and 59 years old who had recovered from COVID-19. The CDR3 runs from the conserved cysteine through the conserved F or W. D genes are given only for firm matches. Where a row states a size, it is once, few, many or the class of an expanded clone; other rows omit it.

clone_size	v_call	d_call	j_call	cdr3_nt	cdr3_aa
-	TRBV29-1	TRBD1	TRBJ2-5	TGCAGCGTTGAAGGAAGGGCCAGGGGGAGTCAAGAGACCCAGTACTTC	CSVEGRARGSQETQYF
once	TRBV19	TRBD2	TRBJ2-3	TGTGCCAGTAGTATAGAGACTAGCGGGAGTCATTCAGATACGCAGTATTTT	CASSIETSGSHSDTQYF
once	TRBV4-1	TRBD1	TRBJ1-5	TGCGCCAGCAGCCAAGTGGACAGGGGAGAGGCTCAGCCCCAGCATTTT	CASSQVDRGEAQPQHF
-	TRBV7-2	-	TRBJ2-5	TGTGCCAGCACCGCAAGCCCACTAGGGAATGGAGAGACCCAGTACTTC	CASTASPLGNGETQYF
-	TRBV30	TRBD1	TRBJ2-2	TGTGCCTGGAGTCCAGGGGGCATCGGGGAGCTGTTTTTT	CAWSPGGIGELFF
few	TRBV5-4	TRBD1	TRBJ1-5	TGTGCCAGCAGTTCCAGGGACAGCCCCAATCAGCCCCAGCATTTT	CASSSRDSPNQPQHF
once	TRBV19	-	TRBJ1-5	TGTGCCAGTAGGGGCGGGAATCAGCCCCAGCATTTT	CASRGGNQPQHF
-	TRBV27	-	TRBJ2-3	TGTGCCAGCAGTTTAAACAGCCTCACAGATACGCAGTATTTT	CASSLNSLTDTQYF
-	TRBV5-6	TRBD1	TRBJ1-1	TGTGCCAGCAGCCGGACAGGGGACGAAGCTTTCTTT	CASSRTGDEAFF
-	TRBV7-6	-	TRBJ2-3	TGTGCCAGCAGCTTAGCGGCGCGGGACACAGATACGCAGTATTTT	CASSLAARDTDTQYF
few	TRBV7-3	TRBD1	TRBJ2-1	TGTGCCAGCAGCATGGGACAGCTGCATGAGCAGTTCTTC	CASSMGQLHEQFF
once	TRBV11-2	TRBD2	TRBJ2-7	TGTGCCAGCAGCTTTCCTAGCGGGAGGGCCTACTACGAGCAGTACTTC	CASSFPSGRAYYEQYF
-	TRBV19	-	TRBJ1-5	TGTGCCAGTAGCACCGTCCTAGGCGGATATCAGCCCCAGCATTTT	CASSTVLGGYQPQHF
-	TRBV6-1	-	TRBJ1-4	TGTGCCAGCAGTGAAGCGCTTCAGCTCAGGTCCGAAAAACTGTTTTTT	CASSEALQLRSEKLFF